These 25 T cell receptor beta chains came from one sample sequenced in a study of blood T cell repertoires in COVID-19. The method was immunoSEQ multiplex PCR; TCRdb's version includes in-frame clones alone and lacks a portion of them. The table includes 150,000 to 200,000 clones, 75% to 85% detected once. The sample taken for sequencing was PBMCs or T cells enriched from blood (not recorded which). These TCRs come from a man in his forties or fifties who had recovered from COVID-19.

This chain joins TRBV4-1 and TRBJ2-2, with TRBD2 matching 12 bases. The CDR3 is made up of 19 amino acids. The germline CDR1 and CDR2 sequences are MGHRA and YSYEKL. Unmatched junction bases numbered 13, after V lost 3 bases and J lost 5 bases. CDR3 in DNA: TGCGCCAGCAGCCACCCCGGGCTACTAGCGGGGGGAACGACCGGGGAGCTGTTTTTT. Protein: CASSHPGLLAGGTTGELFF.

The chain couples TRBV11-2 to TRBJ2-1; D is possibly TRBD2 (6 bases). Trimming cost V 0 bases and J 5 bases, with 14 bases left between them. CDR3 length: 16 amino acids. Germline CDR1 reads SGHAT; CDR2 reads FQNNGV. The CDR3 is CASSLDGGFPHNEQFF. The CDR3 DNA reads TGTGCCAGCAGCTTAGATGGGGGGTTCCCCCACAATGAGCAGTTCTTC.

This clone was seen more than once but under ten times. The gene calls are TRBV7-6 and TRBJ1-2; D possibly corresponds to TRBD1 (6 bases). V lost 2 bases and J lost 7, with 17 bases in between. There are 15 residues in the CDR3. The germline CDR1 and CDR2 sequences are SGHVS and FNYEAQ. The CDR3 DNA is TGTGCCAGCAGCTTATTTGAGGGAGCAGGGGTTGGCTACACCTTC. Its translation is CASSLFEGAGVGYTF.

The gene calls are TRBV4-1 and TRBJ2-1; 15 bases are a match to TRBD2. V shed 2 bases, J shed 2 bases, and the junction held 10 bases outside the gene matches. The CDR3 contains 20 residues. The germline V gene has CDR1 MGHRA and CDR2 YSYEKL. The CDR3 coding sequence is TGCGCCAGCAGCCAACCACCCGGGACTAGCGGGGGGCGGCCCTACAATGAGCAGTTCTTC. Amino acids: CASSQPPGTSGGRPYNEQFF.

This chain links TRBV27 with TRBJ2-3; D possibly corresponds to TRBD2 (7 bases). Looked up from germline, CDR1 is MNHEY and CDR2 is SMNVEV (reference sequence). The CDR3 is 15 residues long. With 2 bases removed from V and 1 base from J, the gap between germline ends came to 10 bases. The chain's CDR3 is CASSLDGGRTDTQYF. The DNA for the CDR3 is TGTGCCAGCAGTTTAGACGGGGGGCGCACAGATACGCAGTATTTT.

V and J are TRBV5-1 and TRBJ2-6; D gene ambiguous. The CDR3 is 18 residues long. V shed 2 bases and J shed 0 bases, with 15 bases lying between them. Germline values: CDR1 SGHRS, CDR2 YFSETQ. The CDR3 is CASSFSPLKSSGANVLTF. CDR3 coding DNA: TGCGCCAGCAGCTTTAGCCCATTGAAGTCCTCTGGGGCCAACGTCCTGACTTTC.

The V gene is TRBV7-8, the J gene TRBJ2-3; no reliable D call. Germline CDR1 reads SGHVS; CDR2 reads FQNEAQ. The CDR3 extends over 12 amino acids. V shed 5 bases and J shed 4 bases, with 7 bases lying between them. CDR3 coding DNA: TGTGCCAGCAGCCTCTTTGCAGATACGCAGTATTTT. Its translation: CASSLFADTQYF.

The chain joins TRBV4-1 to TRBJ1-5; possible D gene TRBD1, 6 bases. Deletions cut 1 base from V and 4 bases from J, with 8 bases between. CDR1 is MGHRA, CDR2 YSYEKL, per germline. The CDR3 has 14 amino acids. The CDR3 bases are TGCGCCAGCAGCCAAGGGGGGCTGAATCAGCCCCAGCATTTT. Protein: CASSQGGLNQPQHF.

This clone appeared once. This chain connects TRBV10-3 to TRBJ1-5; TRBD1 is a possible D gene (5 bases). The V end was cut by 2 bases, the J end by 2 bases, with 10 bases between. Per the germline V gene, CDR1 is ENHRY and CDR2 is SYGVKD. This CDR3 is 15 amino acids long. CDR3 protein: CAISEGQGGNQPQHF. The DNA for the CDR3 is TGTGCCATCAGTGAGGGCCAGGGCGGCAATCAGCCCCAGCATTTT.

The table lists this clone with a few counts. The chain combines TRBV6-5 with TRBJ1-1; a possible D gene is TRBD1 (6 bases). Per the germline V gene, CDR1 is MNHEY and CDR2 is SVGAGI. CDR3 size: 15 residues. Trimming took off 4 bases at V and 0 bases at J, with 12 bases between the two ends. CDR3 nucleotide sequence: TGTGCCAGCAGTTCGTGGGGACAACTGAACACTGAAGCTTTCTTT. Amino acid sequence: CASSSWGQLNTEAFF.

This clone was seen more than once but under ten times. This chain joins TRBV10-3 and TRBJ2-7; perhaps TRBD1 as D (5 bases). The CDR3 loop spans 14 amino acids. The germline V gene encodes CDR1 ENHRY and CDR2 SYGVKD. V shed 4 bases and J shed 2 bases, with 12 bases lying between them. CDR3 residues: CAISVGRGTYEQYF. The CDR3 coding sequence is TGTGCCATCAGTGTGGGTAGGGGAACCTACGAGCAGTACTTC.

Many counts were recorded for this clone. The CDR3 loop is CASSQETGEGNQPQHF. Here the CDR3 DNA reads TGTGCCAGCAGCCAAGAGACAGGGGAAGGCAATCAGCCCCAGCATTTT. The gene calls are TRBV4-2 and TRBJ1-5, with TRBD1 matching over 8 bases. CDR1 is LGHNA and CDR2 is YNFKEQ in the germline V gene. The CDR3 contains 16 residues. J was trimmed by 2 bases and V by 0 bases; bases with no gene match: 3.

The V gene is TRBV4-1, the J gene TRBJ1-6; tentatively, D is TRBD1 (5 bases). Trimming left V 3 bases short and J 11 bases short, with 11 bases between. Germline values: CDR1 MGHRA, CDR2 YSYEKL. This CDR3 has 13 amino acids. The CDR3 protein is CASSHGSGAPLHF. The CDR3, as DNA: TGCGCCAGCAGCCACGGTTCGGGGGCACCCCTCCACTTT.

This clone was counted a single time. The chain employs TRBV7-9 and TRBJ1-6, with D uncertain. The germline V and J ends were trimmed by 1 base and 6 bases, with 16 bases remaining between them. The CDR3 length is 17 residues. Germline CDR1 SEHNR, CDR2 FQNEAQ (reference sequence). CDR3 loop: CASSLGAGKSGNSPLHF. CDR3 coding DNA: TGTGCCAGCAGCTTAGGGGCCGGGAAATCTGGTAATTCACCCCTCCACTTT.

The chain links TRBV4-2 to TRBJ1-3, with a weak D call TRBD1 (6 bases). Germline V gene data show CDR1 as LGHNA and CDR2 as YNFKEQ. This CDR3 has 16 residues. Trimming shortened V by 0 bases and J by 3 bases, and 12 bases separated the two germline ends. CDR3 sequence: CASSQEGRGGGNTIYF. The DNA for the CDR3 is TGTGCCAGCAGCCAAGAGGGCAGGGGTGGTGGAAACACCATATATTTT.

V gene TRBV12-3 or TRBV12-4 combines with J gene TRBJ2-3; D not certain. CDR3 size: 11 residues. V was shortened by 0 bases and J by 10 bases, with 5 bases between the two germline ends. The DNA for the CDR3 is TGTGCCAGCAGTTTAGCGAGATCGCAGTATTTT. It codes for CASSLARSQYF.

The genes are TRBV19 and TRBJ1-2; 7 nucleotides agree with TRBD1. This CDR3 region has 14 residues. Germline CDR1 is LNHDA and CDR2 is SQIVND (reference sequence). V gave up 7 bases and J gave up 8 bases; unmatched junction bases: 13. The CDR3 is CASTKDRLFIGYTF. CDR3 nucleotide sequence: TGTGCCAGTACTAAGGACAGGCTGTTTATCGGCTACACCTTC.

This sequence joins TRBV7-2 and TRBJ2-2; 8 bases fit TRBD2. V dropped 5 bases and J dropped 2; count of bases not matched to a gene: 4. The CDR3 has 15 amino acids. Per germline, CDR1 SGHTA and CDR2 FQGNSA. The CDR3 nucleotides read TGTGCCAGCAGCGATAGCGGGGTAAACACCGGGGAGCTGTTTTTT. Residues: CASSDSGVNTGELFF.

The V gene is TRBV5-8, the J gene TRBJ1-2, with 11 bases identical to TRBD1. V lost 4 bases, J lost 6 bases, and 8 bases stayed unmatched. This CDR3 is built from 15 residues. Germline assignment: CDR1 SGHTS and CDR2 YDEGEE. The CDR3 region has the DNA TGTGCCAGCAGCGCAGAGGACAGGGGGCTGAATGGCTACACCTTC. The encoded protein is CASSAEDRGLNGYTF. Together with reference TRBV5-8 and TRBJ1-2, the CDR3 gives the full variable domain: EAGVTQSPTHLIKTRGQQATLRCSPISGHTSVYWYQQALGLGLQFLLWYDEGEERNRGNFPPRFSGRQFPNYSSELNVNALELEDSALYLCASSAEDRGLNGYTFGSGTRLTVV.

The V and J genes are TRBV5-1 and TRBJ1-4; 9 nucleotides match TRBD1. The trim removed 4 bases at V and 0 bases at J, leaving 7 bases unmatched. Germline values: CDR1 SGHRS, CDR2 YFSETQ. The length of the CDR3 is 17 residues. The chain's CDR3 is CASSPQGAPSTNEKLFF. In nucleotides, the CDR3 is TGCGCCAGCAGCCCACAGGGGGCACCTTCAACTAATGAAAAACTGTTTTTT.

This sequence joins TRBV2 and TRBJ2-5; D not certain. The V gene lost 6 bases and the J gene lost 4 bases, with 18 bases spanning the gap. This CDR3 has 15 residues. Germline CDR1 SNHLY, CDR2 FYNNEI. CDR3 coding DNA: TGTGCCAGCAGCGTGGCAATTGGCGGAACAGAGACCCAGTACTTC. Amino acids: CASSVAIGGTETQYF.

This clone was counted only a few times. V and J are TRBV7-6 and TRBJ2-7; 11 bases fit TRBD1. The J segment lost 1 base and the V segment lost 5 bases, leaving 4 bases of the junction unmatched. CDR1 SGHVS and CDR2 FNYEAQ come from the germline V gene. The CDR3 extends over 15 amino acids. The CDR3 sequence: CASSRGTGGSYEQYF. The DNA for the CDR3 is TGTGCCAGCAGCCGGGGGACAGGGGGTTCCTACGAGCAGTACTTC.

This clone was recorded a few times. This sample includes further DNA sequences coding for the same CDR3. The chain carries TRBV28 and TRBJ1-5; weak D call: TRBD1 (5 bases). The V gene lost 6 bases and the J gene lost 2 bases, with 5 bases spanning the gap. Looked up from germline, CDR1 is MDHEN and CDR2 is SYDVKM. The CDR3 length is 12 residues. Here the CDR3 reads CASRQGNQPQHF. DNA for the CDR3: TGTGCCAGCAGACAGGGCAATCAGCCCCAGCATTTT.

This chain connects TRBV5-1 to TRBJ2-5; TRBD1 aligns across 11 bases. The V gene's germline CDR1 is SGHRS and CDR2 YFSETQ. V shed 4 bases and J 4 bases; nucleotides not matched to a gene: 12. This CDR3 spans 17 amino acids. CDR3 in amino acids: CASSPVPPGQGGETQYF. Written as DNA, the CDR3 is TGCGCCAGCAGCCCTGTCCCTCCGGGACAGGGGGGAGAGACCCAGTACTTC.

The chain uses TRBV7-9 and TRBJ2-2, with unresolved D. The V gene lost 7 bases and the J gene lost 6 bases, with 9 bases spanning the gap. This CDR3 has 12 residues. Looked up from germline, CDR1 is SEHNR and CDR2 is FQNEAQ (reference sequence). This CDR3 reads CASNILPGELFF. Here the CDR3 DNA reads TGTGCCAGCAATATCCTACCCGGGGAGCTGTTTTTT. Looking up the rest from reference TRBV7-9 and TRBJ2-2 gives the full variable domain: DTGVSQNPRHKITKRGQNVTFRCDPISEHNRLYWYRQTLGQGPEFLTYFQNEAQLEKSRLLSDRFSAERPKGSFSTLEIQRTEQGDSAMYLCASNILPGELFFGEGSRLTVL.